The 28 T cell receptor beta chains below all came from one sample that was sequenced in a study of T cell responses to AZD1222 COVID-19 vaccine. Libraries were prepared by immunoSEQ multiplex PCR; TCRdb keeps only in-frame clonotypes and omits some of them. The repertoire includes over 60,000 clones, about four fifths of them detected once, and over 12% sits in the top ten. Material: peripheral blood, obtained 28 days after the second AZD1222 dose. The receptors were sampled from an adult who received the AZD1222 COVID-19 vaccine.

In this sample, this clone turned up a few times. The V gene is TRBV18, the J gene TRBJ1-2; TRBD1 agrees at 7 bases. The CDR3 has 14 residues. CDR1 KGHSH and CDR2 LQKENI come from the germline V gene. V lost 5 bases to trimming and J lost 5 bases; unmatched junction nucleotides: 8. The CDR3 region is CASSRGTDLYGYTF. The CDR3 DNA reads as TGTGCCAGCTCAAGAGGGACAGATTTATATGGCTACACCTTC. The full variable domain, with the rest looked up from reference TRBV18 and TRBJ1-2, is NAGVMQNPRHLVRRRGQEARLRCSPMKGHSHVYWYRQLPEEGLKFMVYLQKENIIDESGMPKERFSAEFPKEGPSILRIQQVVRGDSAAYFCASSRGTDLYGYTFGSGTRLTVV.

The V gene is TRBV4-3, the J gene TRBJ2-2; tentative D call: TRBD1 (6 bases). Trimming shortened V by 0 bases and J by 4 bases, and 9 bases separated the two germline ends. Germline CDR1 reads LGHNA; CDR2 reads YSLEER. The length of the CDR3 is 15 residues. The CDR3 is CASSQEDRSTGELFF. As DNA, the CDR3 is TGCGCCAGCAGCCAAGAAGACAGGTCCACCGGGGAGCTGTTTTTT.

This chain joins TRBV2 and TRBJ1-5; D gene uncertain. This CDR3 region has 14 residues. The V gene lost 1 base and the J gene lost 4 bases, with 8 bases spanning the gap. From germline, CDR1 is SNHLY and CDR2 FYNNEI. The CDR3 sequence is CASSEDGRNQPQHF. Written as DNA, the CDR3 is TGTGCCAGCAGTGAAGACGGGAGGAATCAGCCCCAGCATTTT. Looking up the rest from reference TRBV2 and TRBJ1-5 gives the full variable domain: EPEVTQTPSHQVTQMGQEVILRCVPISNHLYFYWYRQILGQKVEFLVSFYNNEISEKSEIFDDQFSVERPDGSNFTLKIRSTKLEDSAMYFCASSEDGRNQPQHFGDGTRLSIL.

This chain links TRBV18 with TRBJ2-1; 9 positions match TRBD2. The CDR3 is 15 residues long. From germline, CDR1 is KGHSH and CDR2 LQKENI. V dropped 3 bases and J dropped 8; count of bases not matched to a gene: 8. The CDR3 coding sequence is TGTGCCAGCTCACCGGGCGGGGGGGCCTTCGATGAGCAGTTCTTC. It specifies CASSPGGGAFDEQFF.

This chain uses TRBV7-8 with TRBJ1-4, with 8 bases identical to TRBD1. This CDR3 spans 13 amino acids. The V segment lost 7 bases and the J segment 4 bases; nucleotides outside the gene matches: 2. From germline, CDR1 is SGHVS and CDR2 FQNEAQ. DNA for the CDR3: TGTGCCAGCACCAGGGGGCTTAATGAAAAACTGTTTTTT. Translation: CASTRGLNEKLFF.

The V and J genes are TRBV10-3 and TRBJ2-1; tentative D call: TRBD2 (6 bases). Germline V gene lookup returns CDR1 ENHRY and CDR2 SYGVKD. The V end was cut by 7 bases, the J end by 7 bases, with 14 bases between. CDR3 size: 13 residues. In DNA form, the CDR3 reads TGTGCCATCACGGGTAGCGGAGCTAATGAGCAGTTCTTC. It is translated as CAITGSGANEQFF.

V is TRBV5-4 and J is TRBJ1-3, with D uncertain. Germline V gives CDR1 SGHNT, CDR2 YYREEE (reference sequence). V dropped 4 bases and J dropped 5 bases, with 16 bases sitting between them. The CDR3 spans 15 residues. Here the CDR3 DNA reads TGTGCCAGCAGCCTCCTTCCTCAGAGCCGAAACACCATATATTTT. The encoded protein is CASSLLPQSRNTIYF.

The V and J genes are TRBV5-6 and TRBJ2-7; 7 bases are shared with TRBD2. Germline V gene lookup returns CDR1 SGHDT and CDR2 YYEEEE. V lost 2 bases to trimming and J lost 2 bases; unmatched junction nucleotides: 10. The CDR3 spans 16 residues. In nucleotides, the CDR3 is TGTGCCAGCAGCTTAAATATAGCGGGTTTGACCTACGAGCAGTACTTC. This encodes CASSLNIAGLTYEQYF.

This clone appeared a few times. The rearrangement joins TRBV7-8 to TRBJ1-2; D uncertain. Germline CDR1 and CDR2: SGHVS and FQNEAQ. The CDR3 loop spans 15 amino acids. V was shortened by 5 bases and J by 7 bases, with 20 bases between the two germline ends. The DNA for the CDR3 is TGTGCCAGCAGCCCATCCCGACGGGAGGGAATTGGCTACACCTTC. It codes for CASSPSRREGIGYTF.

The rearrangement links TRBV28 to TRBJ1-2; a weak D match, TRBD1 (5 bases). In germline, CDR1 is MDHEN, CDR2 SYDVKM. The V end was cut by 0 bases, the J end by 4 bases, with 9 bases between. This CDR3 is built from 14 residues. The CDR3 DNA reads as TGTGCCAGCAGTTTATGGACAGCCCCCTATGGCTACACCTTC. Its protein product is CASSLWTAPYGYTF.

The rearrangement links TRBV6-7 to TRBJ1-1, with a tentative D call TRBD1 (5 bases). TRBV6-7 is known as an ORF, though its function is uncertain. Trimming shortened V by 5 bases and J by 4 bases, and 11 bases separated the two germline ends. The CDR3 totals 13 residues. The CDR3 region has the DNA TGTGCCAGCAGTAAAACAGGACTCACTGAAGCTTTCTTT. Amino acid sequence: CASSKTGLTEAFF.

This rearrangement joins TRBV2 to TRBJ1-1, with D possibly matching TRBD1 (5 bases). V was cut by 6 bases and J by 6 bases, with 20 bases left in between. Germline V gene lookup returns CDR1 SNHLY and CDR2 FYNNEI. CDR3 length: 15 amino acids. The CDR3 DNA reads TGTGCCAGCAGCGAAACACAGGACGGCGGGTCTGAAGCTTTCTTT. Translating gives CASSETQDGGSEAFF.

The chain employs TRBV7-2 and TRBJ1-5; a possible D gene is TRBD1 (6 bases). Trimming took off 5 bases at V and 2 bases at J, with 19 bases between the two ends. Germline V gives CDR1 SGHTA, CDR2 FQGNSA. This CDR3 is 17 amino acids long. The CDR3: CASSAQWRAGGNQPQHF. The CDR3, as DNA: TGTGCCAGCAGCGCCCAGTGGAGGGCAGGGGGCAATCAGCCCCAGCATTTT.

The chain joins TRBV5-1 to TRBJ1-6; 8 bases agree with TRBD1. V shed 1 base, J shed 6 bases, and the junction held 3 bases outside the gene matches. CDR3 length: 15 residues. In germline, CDR1 is SGHRS, CDR2 YFSETQ. The CDR3 protein is CASSLLDRGNSPLHF. DNA for the CDR3: TGCGCCAGCAGCTTGCTCGACAGGGGTAATTCACCCCTCCACTTT.

This clone is a singleton in its sample. The CDR3 nucleotides are TGTGCCAGCAGTCCACGTTCAAAAGAGACCCAGTACTTC. This codes for CASSPRSKETQYF. This rearrangement joins TRBV27 to TRBJ2-5; D ambiguous. The germline gives CDR1 MNHEY, CDR2 SMNVEV (reference sequence). CDR3 length: 13 residues. V lost 5 bases to trimming and J lost 3 bases, with 10 bases between them.

The rearrangement joins TRBV6-1 to TRBJ2-3; TRBD1 might be the D (6 bases). The V gene lost 2 bases and the J gene lost 3 bases, with 12 bases spanning the gap. Germline V gives CDR1 MNHNS, CDR2 SASEGT. This CDR3 is built from 15 residues. CDR3: CASSERAGETDTQYF. The CDR3, as DNA: TGTGCCAGCAGTGAAAGAGCAGGGGAAACAGATACGCAGTATTTT.

The gene calls are TRBV30 and TRBJ1-4; D is ambiguous. V lost 4 bases, J lost 7 bases, and 13 bases lay in between. The CDR3 totals 13 residues. CDR1 is GTSNPN and CDR2 is SVGIG in the germline V gene (reference sequence). The DNA for the CDR3 is TGTGCCTGGAAGTACCCCGGGGTTGAAAAACTGTTTTTT. Translating it yields CAWKYPGVEKLFF.

The chain joins TRBV7-2 to TRBJ2-1; no firm D call. The CDR3 spans 13 residues. Germline assignment: CDR1 SGHTA and CDR2 FQGNSA. Trimming removed 2 bases from V and 4 bases from J, with 6 bases in between. Written as DNA, the CDR3 is TGTGCCAGCAGCTTAAACATTTACAATGAGCAGTTCTTC. Protein sequence: CASSLNIYNEQFF.

The V and J genes are TRBV19 and TRBJ2-7, with a possible D match to TRBD1 (6 bases). Germline V gene lookup returns CDR1 LNHDA and CDR2 SQIVND (reference sequence). The CDR3 spans 13 residues. Trimming stripped 7 bases from V and 4 bases from J, with 14 bases between. The CDR3 DNA follows: TGTGCCAGTACACAACAGGGAGCTTACGAGCAGTACTTC. This sequence encodes CASTQQGAYEQYF.

This clone came up a few times. The chain couples TRBV6-2 or TRBV6-3 to TRBJ2-1, with 7 nucleotides matching TRBD2. Trimming took 6 bases from V and 8 from J; bases not matched to a gene: 10. The CDR3 has 14 residues. Germline CDR1 MNHEY, CDR2 SVGEGT. The CDR3 DNA reads TGTGCCAGCAGCTCCAGCGGGGAAGTCGATGAGCAGTTCTTC. This gives the protein CASSSSGEVDEQFF.

The chain carries TRBV19 and TRBJ2-1; weak D call: TRBD2 (6 bases). The ends were cut back, 1 base at V and 6 bases at J, with 10 bases in the middle. The CDR3 runs 14 residues. In germline, CDR1 is LNHDA, CDR2 SQIVND (reference sequence). Written as DNA, the CDR3 is TGTGCCAGTAGTATAGGGTCGGGGGTCAATGAGCAGTTCTTC. It yields the protein CASSIGSGVNEQFF.

V gene TRBV19 combines with J gene TRBJ1-3; D gene uncertain. Germline CDR1 reads LNHDA; CDR2 reads SQIVND (reference sequence). The germline V and J ends were trimmed by 4 bases and 0 bases, with 10 bases remaining between them. The CDR3 extends over 15 amino acids. CDR3 in amino acids: CASSRDTFSGNTIYF. The CDR3 DNA is TGTGCCAGTAGTAGAGACACTTTCTCTGGAAACACCATATATTTT.

The CDR3 here is CASSKTGTSLYGELFF. As DNA, the CDR3 is TGTGCCAGCAGTAAAACCGGGACTAGCCTATACGGGGAGCTGTTTTTT. The rearrangement uses TRBV7-9 and TRBJ2-2, with 9 bases lining up with TRBD2. CDR1 is SEHNR and CDR2 is FQNEAQ in the germline V gene (reference sequence). There are 16 residues in the CDR3. V was pared by 6 bases and J by 7 bases, with 12 bases of the junction left unmatched. Full variable domain (rest looked up from reference TRBV7-9 and TRBJ2-2): DTGVSQNPRHKITKRGQNVTFRCDPISEHNRLYWYRQTLGQGPEFLTYFQNEAQLEKSRLLSDRFSAERPKGSFSTLEIQRTEQGDSAMYLCASSKTGTSLYGELFFGEGSRLTVL.

The chain uses TRBV30 and TRBJ1-3, with D uncertain. The CDR3 loop spans 17 amino acids. Trimming took off 1 base at V and 0 bases at J, with 16 bases between the two ends. Germline V gene lookup returns CDR1 GTSNPN and CDR2 SVGIG (reference sequence). In DNA, the CDR3 is TGTGCCTGGAGTGCCTCAGCGGCCAGGTCCTCTGGAAACACCATATATTTT. It translates to CAWSASAARSSGNTIYF.

This clone was picked up a small number of times. CDR3: CASSLGQGKNIQYF. The CDR3, as DNA: TGTGCCAGCAGCTTGGGGCAGGGCAAAAACATTCAGTACTTC. The chain couples TRBV5-4 to TRBJ2-4, with D possibly TRBD1 on 5 matching bases. In germline, CDR1 is SGHNT, CDR2 YYREEE (reference sequence). V was cut by 0 bases and J by 3 bases, with 7 bases left in between. The CDR3 runs to 14 residues.

The chain employs TRBV7-9 and TRBJ2-7, with 7 bases that match TRBD2. CDR1 and CDR2 (germline): SEHNR, FQNEAQ (reference sequence). The V and J ends lost 1 base and 5 bases, in that order; junction bases with no gene match: 11. The CDR3 runs 16 residues. CDR3 sequence: CASSLGYSGGLNEQYF. CDR3 coding DNA: TGTGCCAGCAGCTTAGGGTACTCGGGGGGTTTAAACGAGCAGTACTTC.

V usage is TRBV24-1 and J usage is TRBJ1-2; D remains ambiguous. Trimming took 5 bases from V and 0 from J, leaving 15 bases between them. The germline CDR1 and CDR2 sequences are KGHDR and SFDVKD. CDR3 length: 16 amino acids. The CDR3 is CATSGDGSQTNYGYTF. The CDR3 DNA reads as TGTGCCACCAGTGGAGACGGGAGCCAAACTAACTATGGCTACACCTTC.

This clone was observed a single time. This chain uses TRBV11-2 with TRBJ1-2; D is uncertain. The CDR3 consists of 15 residues. The germline V gene encodes CDR1 SGHAT and CDR2 FQNNGV. The V gene lost 4 bases and the J gene lost 4 bases, with 16 bases spanning the gap. In DNA form, the CDR3 reads TGTGCCAGCAGCTCTTTACGGGAACCCACCTATGGCTACACCTTC. Its translation is CASSSLREPTYGYTF. Using reference TRBV11-2 and TRBJ1-2 for the parts outside the CDR3, the full variable domain is EAGVAQSPRYKIIEKRQSVAFWCNPISGHATLYWYQQILGQGPKLLIQFQNNGVVDDSQLPKDRFSAERLKGVDSTLKIQPAKLEDSAVYLCASSSLREPTYGYTFGSGTRLTVV.